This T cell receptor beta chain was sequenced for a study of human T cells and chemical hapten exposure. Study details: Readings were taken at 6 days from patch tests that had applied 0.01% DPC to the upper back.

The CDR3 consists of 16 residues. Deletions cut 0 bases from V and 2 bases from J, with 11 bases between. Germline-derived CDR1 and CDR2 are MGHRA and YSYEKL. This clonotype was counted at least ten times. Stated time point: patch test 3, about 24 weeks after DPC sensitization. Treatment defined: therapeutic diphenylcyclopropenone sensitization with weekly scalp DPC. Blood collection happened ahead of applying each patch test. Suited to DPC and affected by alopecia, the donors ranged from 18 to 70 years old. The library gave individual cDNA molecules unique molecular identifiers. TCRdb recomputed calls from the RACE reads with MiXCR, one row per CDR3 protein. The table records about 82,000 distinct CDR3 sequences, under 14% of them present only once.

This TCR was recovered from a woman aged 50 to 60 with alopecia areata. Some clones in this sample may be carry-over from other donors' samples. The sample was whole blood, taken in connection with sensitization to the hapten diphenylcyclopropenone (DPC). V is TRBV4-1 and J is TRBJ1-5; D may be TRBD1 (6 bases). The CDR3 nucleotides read TGCGCCAGCAGCCAAGATTGGCCAGGGGGCAATCAGCCCCAGCATTTT. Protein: CASSQDWPGGNQPQHF.